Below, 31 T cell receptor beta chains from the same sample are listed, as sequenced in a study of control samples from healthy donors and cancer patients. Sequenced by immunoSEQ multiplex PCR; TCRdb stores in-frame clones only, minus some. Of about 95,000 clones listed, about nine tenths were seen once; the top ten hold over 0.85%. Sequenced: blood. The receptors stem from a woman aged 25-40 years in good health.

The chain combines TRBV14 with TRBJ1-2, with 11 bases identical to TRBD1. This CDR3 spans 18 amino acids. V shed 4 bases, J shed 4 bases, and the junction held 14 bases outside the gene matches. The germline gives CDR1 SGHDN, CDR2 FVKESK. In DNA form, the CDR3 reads TGTGCCAGCAGCCCCCCGGGACAGGGGGGAGGCCATCTCTATGGCTACACCTTC. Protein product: CASSPPGQGGGHLYGYTF. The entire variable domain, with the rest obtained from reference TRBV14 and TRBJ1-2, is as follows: EAGVTQFPSHSVIEKGQTVTLRCDPISGHDNLYWYRRVMGKEIKFLLHFVKESKQDESGMPNNRFLAERTGGTYSTLKVQPAELEDSGVYFCASSPPGQGGGHLYGYTFGSGTRLTVV.

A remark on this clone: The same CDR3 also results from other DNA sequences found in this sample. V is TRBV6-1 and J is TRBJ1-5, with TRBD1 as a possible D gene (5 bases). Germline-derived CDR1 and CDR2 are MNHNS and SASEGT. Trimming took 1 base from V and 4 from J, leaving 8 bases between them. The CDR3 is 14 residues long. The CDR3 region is CASSEGAGNQPQHF. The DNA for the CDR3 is TGTGCCAGCAGTGAAGGGGCAGGGAATCAGCCCCAGCATTTT.

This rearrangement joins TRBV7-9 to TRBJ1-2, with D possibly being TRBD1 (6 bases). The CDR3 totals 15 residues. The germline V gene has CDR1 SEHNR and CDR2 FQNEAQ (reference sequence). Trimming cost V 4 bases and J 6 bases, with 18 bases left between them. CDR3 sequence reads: CASSYGGRFLNGYTF. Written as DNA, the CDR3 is TGTGCCAGCAGCTATGGGGGCAGGTTTCTAAATGGCTACACCTTC.

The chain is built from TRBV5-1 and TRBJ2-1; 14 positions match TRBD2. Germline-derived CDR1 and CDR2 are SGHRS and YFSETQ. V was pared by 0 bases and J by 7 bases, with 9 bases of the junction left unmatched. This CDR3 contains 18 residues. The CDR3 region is CASSLDLTSGGGRNEQFF. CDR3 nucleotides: TGCGCCAGCAGCTTGGACCTGACTAGCGGGGGGGGCAGAAATGAGCAGTTCTTC.

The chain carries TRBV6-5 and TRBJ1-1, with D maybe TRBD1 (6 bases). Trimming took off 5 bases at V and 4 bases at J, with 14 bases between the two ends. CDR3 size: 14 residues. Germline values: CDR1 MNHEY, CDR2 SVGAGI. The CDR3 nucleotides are TGTGCCAGCAGTCCCCACAGGGTTTTCACTGAAGCTTTCTTT. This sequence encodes CASSPHRVFTEAFF.

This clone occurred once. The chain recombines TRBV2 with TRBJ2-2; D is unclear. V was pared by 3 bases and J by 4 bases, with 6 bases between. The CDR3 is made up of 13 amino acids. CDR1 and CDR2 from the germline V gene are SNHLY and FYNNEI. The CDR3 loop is CASSDGRTGELFF. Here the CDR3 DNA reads TGTGCCAGCAGTGATGGACGCACCGGGGAGCTGTTTTTT.

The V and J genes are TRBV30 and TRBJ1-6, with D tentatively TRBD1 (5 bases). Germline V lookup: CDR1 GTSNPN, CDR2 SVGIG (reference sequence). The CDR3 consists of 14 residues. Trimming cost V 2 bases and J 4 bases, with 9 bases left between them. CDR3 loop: CAWSPDSYNSPLHF. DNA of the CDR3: TGTGCCTGGAGTCCAGACAGTTATAATTCACCCCTCCACTTT.

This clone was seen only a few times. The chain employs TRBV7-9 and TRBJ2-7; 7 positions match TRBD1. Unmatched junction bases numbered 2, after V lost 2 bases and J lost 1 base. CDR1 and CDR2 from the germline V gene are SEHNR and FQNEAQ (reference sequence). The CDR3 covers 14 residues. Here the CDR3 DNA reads TGTGCCAGCAGCTTAAGCAGGGGGTCCTACGAGCAGTACTTC. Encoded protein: CASSLSRGSYEQYF.

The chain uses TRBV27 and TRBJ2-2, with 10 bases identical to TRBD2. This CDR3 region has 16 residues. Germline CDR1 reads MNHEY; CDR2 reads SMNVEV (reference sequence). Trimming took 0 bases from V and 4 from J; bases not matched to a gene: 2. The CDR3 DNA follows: TGTGCCAGCAGTTTATCTAGGACTAGCGGCACCGGGGAGCTGTTTTTT. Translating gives CASSLSRTSGTGELFF.

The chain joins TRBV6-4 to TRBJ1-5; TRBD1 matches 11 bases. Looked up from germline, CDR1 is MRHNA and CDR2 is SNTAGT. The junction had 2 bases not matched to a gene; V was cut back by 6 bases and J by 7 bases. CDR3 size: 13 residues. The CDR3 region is CASRRTGGQPQHF. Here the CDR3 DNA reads TGTGCCAGCAGGAGGACAGGGGGCCAGCCCCAGCATTTT.

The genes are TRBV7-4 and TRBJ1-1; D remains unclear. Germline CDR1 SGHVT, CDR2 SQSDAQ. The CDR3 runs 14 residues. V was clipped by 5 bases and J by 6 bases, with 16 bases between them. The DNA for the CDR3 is TGTGCCAGCAGCCTCCTCCCAAGGATAGCTGAAGCTTTCTTT. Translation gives CASSLLPRIAEAFF.

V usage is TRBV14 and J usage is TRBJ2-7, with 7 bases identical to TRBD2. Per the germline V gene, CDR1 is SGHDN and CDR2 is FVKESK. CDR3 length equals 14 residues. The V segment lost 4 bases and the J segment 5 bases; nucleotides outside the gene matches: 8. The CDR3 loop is CASSRMGGWNEQYF. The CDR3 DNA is TGTGCCAGCAGCCGTATGGGGGGGTGGAACGAGCAGTACTTC.

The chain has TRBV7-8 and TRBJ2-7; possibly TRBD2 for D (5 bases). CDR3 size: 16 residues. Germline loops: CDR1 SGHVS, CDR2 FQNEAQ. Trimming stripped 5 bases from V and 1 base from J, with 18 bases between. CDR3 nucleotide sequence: TGTGCCAGCAGCCGCTTACCGGGATTTCCGTCCTACGAGCAGTACTTC. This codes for CASSRLPGFPSYEQYF. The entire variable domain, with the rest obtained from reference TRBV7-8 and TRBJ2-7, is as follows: GAGVSQSPRYKVAKRGQDVALRCDPISGHVSLFWYQQALGQGPEFLTYFQNEAQLDKSGLPSDRFFAERPEGSVSTLKIQRTQQEDSAVYLCASSRLPGFPSYEQYFGPGTRLTVT.

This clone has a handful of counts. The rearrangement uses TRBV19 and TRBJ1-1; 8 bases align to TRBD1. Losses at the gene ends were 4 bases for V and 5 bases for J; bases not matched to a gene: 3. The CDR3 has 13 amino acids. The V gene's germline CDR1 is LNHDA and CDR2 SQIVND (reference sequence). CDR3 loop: CASSTQGATEAFF. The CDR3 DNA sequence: TGTGCCAGTAGTACCCAGGGGGCAACTGAAGCTTTCTTT. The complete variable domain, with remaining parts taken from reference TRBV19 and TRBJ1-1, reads DGGITQSPKYLFRKEGQNVTLSCEQNLNHDAMYWYRQDPGQGLRLIYYSQIVNDFQKGDIAEGYSVSREKKESFPLTVTSAQKNPTAFYLCASSTQGATEAFFGQGTRLTVV.

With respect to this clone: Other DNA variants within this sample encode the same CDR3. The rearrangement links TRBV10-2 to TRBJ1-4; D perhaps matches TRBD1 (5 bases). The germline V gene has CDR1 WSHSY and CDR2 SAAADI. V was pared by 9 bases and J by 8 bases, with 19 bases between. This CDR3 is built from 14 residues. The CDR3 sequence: CASGATPGGEKLFF. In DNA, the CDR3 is TGCGCCAGTGGGGCGACACCTGGTGGGGAAAAACTGTTTTTT.

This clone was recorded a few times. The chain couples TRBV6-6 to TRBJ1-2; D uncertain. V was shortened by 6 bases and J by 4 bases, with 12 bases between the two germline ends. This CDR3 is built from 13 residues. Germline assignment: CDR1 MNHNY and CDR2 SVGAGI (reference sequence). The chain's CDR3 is CASSPPRGYGYTF. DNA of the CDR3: TGTGCCAGCAGCCCCCCCAGAGGCTATGGCTACACCTTC.

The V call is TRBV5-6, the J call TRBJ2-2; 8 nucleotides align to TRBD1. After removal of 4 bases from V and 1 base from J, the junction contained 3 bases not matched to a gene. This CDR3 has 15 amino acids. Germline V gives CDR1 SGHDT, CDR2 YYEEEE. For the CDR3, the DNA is TGTGCCAGCAGCCACGGACAGGGGAACACCGGGGAGCTGTTTTTT. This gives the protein CASSHGQGNTGELFF.

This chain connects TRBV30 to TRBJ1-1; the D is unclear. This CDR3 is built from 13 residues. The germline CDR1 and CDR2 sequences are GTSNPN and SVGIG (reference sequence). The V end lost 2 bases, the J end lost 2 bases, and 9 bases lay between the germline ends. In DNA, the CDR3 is TGTGCCTGGAGTCCTACCCCCAACACTGAAGCTTTCTTT. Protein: CAWSPTPNTEAFF.

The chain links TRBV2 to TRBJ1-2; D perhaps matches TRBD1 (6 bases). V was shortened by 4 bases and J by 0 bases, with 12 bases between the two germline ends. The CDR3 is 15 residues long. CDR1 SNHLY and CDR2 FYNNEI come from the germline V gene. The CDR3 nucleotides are TGTGCCAGCAGTGTATCGACAGGAGCTAACTATGGCTACACCTTC. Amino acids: CASSVSTGANYGYTF.

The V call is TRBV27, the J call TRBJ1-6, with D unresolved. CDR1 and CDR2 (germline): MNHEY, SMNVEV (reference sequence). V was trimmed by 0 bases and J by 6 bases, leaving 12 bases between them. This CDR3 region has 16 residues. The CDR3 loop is CASSLSRGGGNSPLHF. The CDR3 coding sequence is TGTGCCAGCAGTTTATCGCGGGGAGGCGGTAATTCACCCCTCCACTTT.

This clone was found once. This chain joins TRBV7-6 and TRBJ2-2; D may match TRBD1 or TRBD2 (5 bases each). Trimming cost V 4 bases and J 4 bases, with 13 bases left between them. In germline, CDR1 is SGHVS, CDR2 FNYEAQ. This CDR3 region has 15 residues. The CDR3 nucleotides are TGTGCCAGCAGCTCAACAGGCGCGGGCACCGGGGAGCTGTTTTTT. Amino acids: CASSSTGAGTGELFF. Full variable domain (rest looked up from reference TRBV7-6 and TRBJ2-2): GAGVSQSPRYKVTKRGQDVALRCDPISGHVSLYWYRQALGQGPEFLTYFNYEAQQDKSGLPNDRFSAERPEGSISTLTIQRTEQRDSAMYRCASSSTGAGTGELFFGEGSRLTVL.

In nucleotides, the CDR3 is TGTGCCAGCAGCTTAGTGGTCGGGACAGGGGGCACTGAAGCTTTCTTT. Translating gives CASSLVVGTGGTEAFF. The chain has TRBV7-8 and TRBJ1-1; 11 bases are shared with TRBD1. In germline, CDR1 is SGHVS, CDR2 FQNEAQ. The CDR3 loop spans 16 amino acids. V was clipped by 1 base and J by 4 bases; unmatched bases: 5.

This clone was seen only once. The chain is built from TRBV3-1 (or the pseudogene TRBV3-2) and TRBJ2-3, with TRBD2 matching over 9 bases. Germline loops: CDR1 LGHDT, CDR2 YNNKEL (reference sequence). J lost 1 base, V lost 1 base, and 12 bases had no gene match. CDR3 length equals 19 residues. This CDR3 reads CASSQVMAGGRAGTDTQYF. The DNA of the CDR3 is TGTGCCAGCAGCCAAGTGATGGCGGGAGGGCGAGCGGGCACAGATACGCAGTATTTT.

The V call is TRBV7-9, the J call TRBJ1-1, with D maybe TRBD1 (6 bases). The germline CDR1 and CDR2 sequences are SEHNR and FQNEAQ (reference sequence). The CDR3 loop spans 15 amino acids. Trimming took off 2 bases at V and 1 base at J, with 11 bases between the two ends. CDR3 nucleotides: TGTGCCAGCAGCTTACTCCGGGGGCGGAACACTGAAGCTTTCTTT. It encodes CASSLLRGRNTEAFF. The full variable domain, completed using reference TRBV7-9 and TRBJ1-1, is DTGVSQNPRHKITKRGQNVTFRCDPISEHNRLYWYRQTLGQGPEFLTYFQNEAQLEKSRLLSDRFSAERPKGSFSTLEIQRTEQGDSAMYLCASSLLRGRNTEAFFGQGTRLTVV.

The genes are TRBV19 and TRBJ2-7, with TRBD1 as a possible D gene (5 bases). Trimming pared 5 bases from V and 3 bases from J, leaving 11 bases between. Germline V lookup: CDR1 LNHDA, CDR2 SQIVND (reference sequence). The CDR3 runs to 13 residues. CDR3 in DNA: TGTGCCAGTAGTCCTCAGGGTATCTACGAGCAGTACTTC. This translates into CASSPQGIYEQYF. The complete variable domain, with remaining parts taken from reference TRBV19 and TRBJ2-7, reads DGGITQSPKYLFRKEGQNVTLSCEQNLNHDAMYWYRQDPGQGLRLIYYSQIVNDFQKGDIAEGYSVSREKKESFPLTVTSAQKNPTAFYLCASSPQGIYEQYFGPGTRLTVT.

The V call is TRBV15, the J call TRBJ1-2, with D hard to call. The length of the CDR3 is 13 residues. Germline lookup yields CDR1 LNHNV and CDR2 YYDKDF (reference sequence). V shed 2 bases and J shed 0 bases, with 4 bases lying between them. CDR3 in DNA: TGTGCCACCAGCAGATACTCTAACTATGGCTACACCTTC. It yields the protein CATSRYSNYGYTF.

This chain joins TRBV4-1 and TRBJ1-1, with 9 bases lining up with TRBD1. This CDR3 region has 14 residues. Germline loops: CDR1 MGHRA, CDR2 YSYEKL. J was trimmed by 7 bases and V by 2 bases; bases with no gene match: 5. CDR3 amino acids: CASSQPGQGSEAFF. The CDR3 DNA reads TGCGCCAGCAGCCAACCGGGACAGGGAAGTGAAGCTTTCTTT.

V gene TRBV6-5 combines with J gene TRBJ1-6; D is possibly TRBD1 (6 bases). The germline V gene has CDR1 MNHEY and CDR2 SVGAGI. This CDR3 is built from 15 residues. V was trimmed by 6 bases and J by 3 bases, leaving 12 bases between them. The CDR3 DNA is TGTGCCAGCAGCCCGGACAGCAACTATAATTCACCCCTCCACTTT. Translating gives CASSPDSNYNSPLHF.

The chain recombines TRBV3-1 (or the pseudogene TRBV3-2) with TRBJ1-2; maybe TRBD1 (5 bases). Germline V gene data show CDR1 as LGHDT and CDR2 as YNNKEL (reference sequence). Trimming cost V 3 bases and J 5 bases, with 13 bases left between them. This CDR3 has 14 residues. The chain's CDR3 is CASSHRAEGYGYTF. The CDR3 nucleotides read TGTGCCAGCAGCCACAGGGCCGAGGGGTATGGCTACACCTTC.

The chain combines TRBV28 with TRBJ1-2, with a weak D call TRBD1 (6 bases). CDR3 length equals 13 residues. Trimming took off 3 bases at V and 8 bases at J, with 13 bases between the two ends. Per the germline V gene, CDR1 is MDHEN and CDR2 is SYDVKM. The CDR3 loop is CASSFQGRNGYTF. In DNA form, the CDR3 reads TGTGCCAGCAGTTTTCAGGGGCGTAACGGCTACACCTTC.

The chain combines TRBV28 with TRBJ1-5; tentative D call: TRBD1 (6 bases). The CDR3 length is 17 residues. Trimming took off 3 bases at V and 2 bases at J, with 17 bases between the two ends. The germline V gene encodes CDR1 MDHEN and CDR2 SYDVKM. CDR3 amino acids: CASSFVWGGGGNQPQHF. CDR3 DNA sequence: TGTGCCAGCAGTTTCGTTTGGGGGGGCGGGGGCAATCAGCCCCAGCATTTT.